This T cell receptor (beta chain) was captured in a study of cytomegalovirus exposure and HLA in healthy donors. About the study: An earlier analysis found 117 million unique TCR beta sequences from roughly 170 million T cells.

Comments on this clone: The antigen remains undetermined.

Looked up from germline, CDR1 is KGHSH and CDR2 is LQKENI. The CDR3 contains 16 residues. V lost 5 bases to trimming and J lost 1 base, with 14 bases between them. Study observations and caveats: Common viral pathogens (according to a later analysis) appeared linked to several of the most significant clusters. Researchers reported that a few CMV-associated chains were confirmed in vitro as CMV antigen-specific. Within the data, a cluster of highly shared sequence variants was likely a sequencing artifact.

The PCR employed 60 Vbeta primers together with 13 Jbeta primers. The table came from immunoSEQ multiplex PCR; TCRdb's copy has only in-frame clones and leaves some out. There are 150,000 to 200,000 clones in the sample; around 83% occur only once, and 2.5% lies in the top ten. The rearrangement links TRBV18 to TRBJ2-2, with a tentative D call TRBD1 (6 bases). The receptor comes from a man younger than 40 in good health and CMV-seropositive. Sequencing used PBMCs. Here the CDR3 DNA reads TGTGCCAGCTCAGACCCGCCAGGGGTGAACACCGGGGAGCTGTTTTTT. This encodes CASSDPPGVNTGELFF.